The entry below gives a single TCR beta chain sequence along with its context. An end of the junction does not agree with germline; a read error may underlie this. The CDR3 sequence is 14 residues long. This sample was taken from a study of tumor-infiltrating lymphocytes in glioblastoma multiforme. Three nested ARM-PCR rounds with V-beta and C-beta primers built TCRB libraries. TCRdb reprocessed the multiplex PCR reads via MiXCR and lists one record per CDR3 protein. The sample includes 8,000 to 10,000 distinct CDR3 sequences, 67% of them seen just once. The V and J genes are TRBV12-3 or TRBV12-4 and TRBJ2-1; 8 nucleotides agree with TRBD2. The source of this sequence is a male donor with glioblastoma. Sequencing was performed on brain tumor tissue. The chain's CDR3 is CVSSRLAQHNEQFF. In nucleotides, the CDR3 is TGTGTCAGCAGCCGACTAGCGCAACATAATGAGCAGTTCTTC.